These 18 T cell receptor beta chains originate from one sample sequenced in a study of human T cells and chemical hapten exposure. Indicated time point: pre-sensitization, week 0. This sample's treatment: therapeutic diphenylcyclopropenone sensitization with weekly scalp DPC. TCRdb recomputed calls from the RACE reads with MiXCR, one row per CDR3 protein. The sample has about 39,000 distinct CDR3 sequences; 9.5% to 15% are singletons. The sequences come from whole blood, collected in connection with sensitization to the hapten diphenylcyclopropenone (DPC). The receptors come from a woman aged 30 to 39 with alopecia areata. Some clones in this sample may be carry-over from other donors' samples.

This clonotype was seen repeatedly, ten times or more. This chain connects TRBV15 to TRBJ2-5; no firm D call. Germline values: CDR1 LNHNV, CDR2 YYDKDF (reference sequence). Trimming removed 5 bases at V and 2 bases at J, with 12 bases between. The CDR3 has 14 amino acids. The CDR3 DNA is TGTGCCACCAGCGGCTGGCCCGCTCAAGAGACCCAGTACTTC. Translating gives CATSGWPAQETQYF.

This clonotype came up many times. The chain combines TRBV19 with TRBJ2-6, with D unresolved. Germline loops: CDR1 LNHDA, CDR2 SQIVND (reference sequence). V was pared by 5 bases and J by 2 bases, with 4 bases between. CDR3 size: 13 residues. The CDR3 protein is CASSYAGANVLTF. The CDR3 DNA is TGTGCCAGTAGTTACGCTGGGGCCAACGTCCTGACTTTC.

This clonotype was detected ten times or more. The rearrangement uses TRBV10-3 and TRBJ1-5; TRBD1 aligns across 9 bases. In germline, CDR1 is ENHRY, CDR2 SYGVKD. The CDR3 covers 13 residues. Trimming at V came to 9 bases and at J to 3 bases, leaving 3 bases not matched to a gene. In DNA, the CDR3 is TGTGCCATTCGGGACAGGGACAATCAGCCCCAGCATTTT. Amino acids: CAIRDRDNQPQHF.

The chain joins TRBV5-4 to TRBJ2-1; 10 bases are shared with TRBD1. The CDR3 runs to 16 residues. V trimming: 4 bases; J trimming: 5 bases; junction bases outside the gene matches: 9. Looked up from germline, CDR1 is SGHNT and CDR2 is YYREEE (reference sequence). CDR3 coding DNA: TGTGCCAGCAGCCCCACGCTGGGACAGGGGAACAATGAGCAGTTCTTC. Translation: CASSPTLGQGNNEQFF.

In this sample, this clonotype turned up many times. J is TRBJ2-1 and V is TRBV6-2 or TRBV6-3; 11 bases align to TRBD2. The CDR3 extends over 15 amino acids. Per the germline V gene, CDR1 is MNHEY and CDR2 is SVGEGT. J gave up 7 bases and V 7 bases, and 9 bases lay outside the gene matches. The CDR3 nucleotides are TGTGCCAGCAAAAGGTACCGGACTAGCGGGAATGAGCAGTTCTTC. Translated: CASKRYRTSGNEQFF.

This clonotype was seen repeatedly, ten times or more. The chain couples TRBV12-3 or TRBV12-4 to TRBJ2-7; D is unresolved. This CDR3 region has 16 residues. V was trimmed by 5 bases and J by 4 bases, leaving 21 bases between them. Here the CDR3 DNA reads TGTGCCAGCAGTCCTAACTTCCCCCACCATGGTTACGAGCAGTACTTC. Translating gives CASSPNFPHHGYEQYF.

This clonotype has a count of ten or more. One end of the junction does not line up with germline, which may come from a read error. This chain's CDR3 is CSVEGGPEAFF. As DNA, the CDR3 is TGCAGCGTCGAAGGGGGTCCTGAAGCTTTCTTT. J is TRBJ1-1 and V is TRBV29-1; tentatively, D is TRBD1 (6 bases). The CDR3 runs to 11 residues. Germline CDR1 reads SQVTM; CDR2 reads ANQGSEA.

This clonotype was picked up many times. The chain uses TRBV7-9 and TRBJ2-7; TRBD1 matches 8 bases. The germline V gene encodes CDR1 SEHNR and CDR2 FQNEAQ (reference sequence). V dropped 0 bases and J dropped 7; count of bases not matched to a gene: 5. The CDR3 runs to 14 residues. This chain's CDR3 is CASSLAFTGGEQYF. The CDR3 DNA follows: TGTGCCAGCAGCTTAGCCTTTACAGGGGGGGAGCAGTACTTC.

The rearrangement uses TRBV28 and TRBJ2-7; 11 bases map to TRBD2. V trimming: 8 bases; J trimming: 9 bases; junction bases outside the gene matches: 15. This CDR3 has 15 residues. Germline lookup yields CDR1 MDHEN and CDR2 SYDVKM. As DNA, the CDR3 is TGTGCCAGCCCGAAAGAGACTAGCGGGATCCCTCGGCAGTACTTC. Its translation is CASPKETSGIPRQYF.

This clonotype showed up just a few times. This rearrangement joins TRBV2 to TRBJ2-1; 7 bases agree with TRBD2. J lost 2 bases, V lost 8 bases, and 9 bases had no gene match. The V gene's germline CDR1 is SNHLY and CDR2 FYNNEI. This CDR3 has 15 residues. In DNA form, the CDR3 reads TGTGCCAGCGGTGGGGGGGACCGGGCCTACAATGAGCAGTTCTTC. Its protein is CASGGGDRAYNEQFF.

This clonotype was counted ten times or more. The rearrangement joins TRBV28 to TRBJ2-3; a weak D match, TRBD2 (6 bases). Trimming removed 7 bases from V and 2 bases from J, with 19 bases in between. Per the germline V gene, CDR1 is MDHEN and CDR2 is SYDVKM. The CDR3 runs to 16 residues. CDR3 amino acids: CASTFGGRISTDTQYF. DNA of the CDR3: TGTGCCAGCACGTTTGGGGGGAGAATCTCCACAGATACGCAGTATTTT.

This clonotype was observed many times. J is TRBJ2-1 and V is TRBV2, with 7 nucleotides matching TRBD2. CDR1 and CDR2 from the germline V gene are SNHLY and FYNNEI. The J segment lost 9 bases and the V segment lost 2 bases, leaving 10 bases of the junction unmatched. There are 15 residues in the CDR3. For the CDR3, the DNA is TGTGCCAGCAGTGAAAAGTCTAGCGGTGCCAGTGAGCAGTTCTTC. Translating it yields CASSEKSSGASEQFF.

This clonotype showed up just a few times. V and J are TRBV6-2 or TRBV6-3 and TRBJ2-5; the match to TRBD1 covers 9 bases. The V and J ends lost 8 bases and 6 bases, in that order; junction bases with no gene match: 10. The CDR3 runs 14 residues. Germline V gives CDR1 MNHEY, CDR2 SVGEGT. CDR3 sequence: CASSIRGQGKTQYF. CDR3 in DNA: TGTGCCAGCTCCATCCGAGGACAGGGGAAGACCCAGTACTTC.

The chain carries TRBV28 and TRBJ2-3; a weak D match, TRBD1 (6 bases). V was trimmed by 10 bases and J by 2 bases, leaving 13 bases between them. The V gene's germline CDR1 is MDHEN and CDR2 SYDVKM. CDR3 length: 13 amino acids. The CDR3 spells CATYRVATDTQYF. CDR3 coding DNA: TGTGCCACCTACAGGGTTGCCACAGATACGCAGTATTTT.

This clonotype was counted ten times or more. The CDR3 loop reads CASRRREHNYGYTF. DNA for the CDR3: TGTGCCAGCAGGCGCCGGGAACATAACTATGGCTACACCTTC. This sequence joins TRBV12-3 or TRBV12-4 and TRBJ1-2; D is ambiguous. The V end was cut by 6 bases, the J end by 1 base, with 12 bases between. The CDR3 is 14 amino acids.

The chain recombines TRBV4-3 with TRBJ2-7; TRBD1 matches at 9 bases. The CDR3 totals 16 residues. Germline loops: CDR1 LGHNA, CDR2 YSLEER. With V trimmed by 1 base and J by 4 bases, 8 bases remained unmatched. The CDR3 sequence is CASSQGPGQGRYEQYF. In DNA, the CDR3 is TGCGCCAGCAGCCAAGGACCGGGACAGGGTAGATACGAGCAGTACTTC.

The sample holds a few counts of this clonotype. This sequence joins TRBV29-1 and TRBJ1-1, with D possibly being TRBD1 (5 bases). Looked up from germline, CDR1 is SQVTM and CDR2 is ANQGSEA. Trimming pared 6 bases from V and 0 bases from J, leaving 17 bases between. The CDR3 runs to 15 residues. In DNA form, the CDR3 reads TGCAGCGTCCGCCCCGGGTGGGGCATGAACACTGAAGCTTTCTTT. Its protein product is CSVRPGWGMNTEAFF.

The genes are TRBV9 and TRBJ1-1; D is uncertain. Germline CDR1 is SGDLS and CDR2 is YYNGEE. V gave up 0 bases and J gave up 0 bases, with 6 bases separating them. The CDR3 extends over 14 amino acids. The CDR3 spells CASSVVGLNTEAFF. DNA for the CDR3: TGTGCCAGCAGCGTAGTTGGACTGAACACTGAAGCTTTCTTT.